These T cell receptor beta chains were read from a single sample in a study of blood T cell repertoires in COVID-19. Clones were read by immunoSEQ multiplex PCR, and TCRdb kept only the in-frame ones, dropping some. Of some 50,000 clones in the sample, approximately 80% were seen once. The sample consisted of peripheral blood. Source of these receptors: a human donor with active or convalescent COVID-19. The donor label of this sample is uncertain. The CDR3 runs from the conserved cysteine through the conserved F or W. The order of the fields is clone size, J gene, D gene, V gene, CDR3 protein, CDR3 DNA. A D gene is named only where the DNA matches it firmly. Where a row states a size, it is once, few, many or the class of an expanded clone; other rows omit it.

few | TRBJ2-3 | . | TRBV10-2 | CASSESPVSTDTQYF | TGCGCCAGCAGTGAGTCCCCAGTTAGCACAGATACGCAGTATTTT
. | TRBJ2-1 | TRBD1 | TRBV4-2 | CASSQDSLDRGRNEQFF | TGTGCCAGCAGCCAAGATTCATTGGACAGGGGGCGAAATGAGCAGTTCTTC
. | TRBJ1-2 | . | TRBV7-3 | CASSGPGEDGYTF | TGTGCCAGCAGCGGCCCGGGAGAAGATGGCTACACCTTC
few | TRBJ1-4 | . | TRBV5-6 | CASSSPGGSANEKLFF | TGTGCCAGCAGCTCCCCGGGGGGCAGTGCTAATGAAAAACTGTTTTTT
. | TRBJ2-1 | . | TRBV29-1 | CSVGFYAEASYNEQFF | TGCAGCGTAGGGTTCTATGCGGAGGCCTCCTACAATGAGCAGTTCTTC
. | TRBJ2-3 | . | TRBV7-9 | CASSLMRGGRTDTQYF | TGTGCCAGCAGCTTAATGAGGGGTGGGAGGACAGATACGCAGTATTTT
. | TRBJ1-1 | . | TRBV6-2/TRBV6-3 | CASSSPPDSPTAFF | TGTGCCAGCAGTTCTCCCCCGGACAGCCCTACCGCTTTCTTT
. | TRBJ1-1 | . | TRBV7-2 | CASRPGTSLANTEAFF | TGTGCCAGCAGGCCGGGGACAAGTCTTGCGAACACTGAAGCTTTCTTT
. | TRBJ2-7 | TRBD1 | TRBV18 | CASSPRGGQGNYEQYF | TGTGCCAGCTCACCCCGGGGGGGACAGGGGAATTACGAGCAGTACTTC
. | TRBJ2-1 | TRBD2 | TRBV24-1 | CATSERLAAYNEQFF | TGTGCCACCAGTGAGAGGCTAGCGGCCTACAATGAGCAGTTCTTC
. | TRBJ2-7 | TRBD2 | TRBV5-1 | CASSLTAGAEQYF | TGCGCCAGCAGCTTGACAGCGGGAGCTGAGCAGTACTTC
. | TRBJ2-7 | . | TRBV29-1 | CSVERPPSYEQYF | TGCAGCGTCGAGCGACCACCTTCCTACGAGCAGTACTTC
. | TRBJ2-2 | . | TRBV12-3/TRBV12-4 | CASTLSSAGELFF | TGTGCCAGCACCCTGTCGAGTGCCGGGGAGCTGTTTTTT
. | TRBJ2-1 | . | TRBV18 | CASSRQGFSYNEQFF | TGTGCCAGCTCACGGCAGGGGTTCTCCTACAATGAGCAGTTCTTC
. | TRBJ2-7 | TRBD1 | TRBV7-3 | CASSPGQGAREQYF | TGTGCCAGCAGCCCAGGACAGGGGGCGCGGGAGCAGTACTTC
. | TRBJ1-2 | . | TRBV2 | CASSEALGSGYTF | TGTGCCAGCAGTGAAGCGCTTGGTAGTGGCTACACCTTC
. | TRBJ2-2 | . | TRBV9 | CASSVVSAGELFF | TGTGCCAGCAGCGTAGTATCCGCCGGGGAGCTGTTTTTT
. | TRBJ2-3 | TRBD2 | TRBV3-1/TRBV3-2 | CASSQDWGGRAQDTQYF | TGTGCCAGCAGCCAAGACTGGGGCGGGAGGGCCCAAGATACGCAGTATTTT
. | TRBJ1-1 | . | TRBV7-3 | CASSHRGGQRF | TGTGCCAGCAGCCATAGAGGCGGACAGCGATTT
. | TRBJ1-5 | . | TRBV3-1/TRBV3-2 | CASSQGAQPQHF | TGTGCCAGCAGCCAGGGGGCGCAGCCCCAGCATTTT
. | TRBJ1-2 | . | TRBV30 | CAWSTVAKGYGYTF | TGTGCCTGGAGTACAGTTGCCAAAGGTTATGGCTACACCTTC
. | TRBJ2-1 | . | TRBV5-1 | CASFVVGNEQFF | TGCGCCAGCTTCGTAGTCGGGAATGAGCAGTTCTTC
. | TRBJ2-5 | . | TRBV9 | CASSVGAGTQYF | TGTGCCAGCAGCGTGGGAGCCGGGACCCAGTACTTC
once | TRBJ2-7 | . | TRBV7-9 | CASSLARATGGSEQYF | TGTGCCAGCAGCTTAGCGCGGGCAACCGGAGGGTCCGAGCAGTACTTC
. | TRBJ2-7 | TRBD2 | TRBV5-8 | CASSLGYGRYEQYF | TGTGCCAGCAGCTTGGGTTACGGGAGGTACGAGCAGTACTTC
. | TRBJ1-1 | . | TRBV2 | CASMDTLRRPEAFF | TGTGCCAGCATGGATACATTGAGGAGACCTGAAGCTTTCTTT
. | TRBJ2-2 | TRBD2 | TRBV2 | CASRVRAGGAGELFF | TGTGCCAGCAGAGTAAGAGCGGGAGGGGCCGGGGAGCTGTTTTTT
. | TRBJ2-7 | . | TRBV5-1 | CASTPVPGLYEQYF | TGCGCCAGCACCCCCGTACCAGGTTTATACGAGCAGTACTTC
. | TRBJ1-4 | . | TRBV4-2 | CASSQEFREKLFF | TGTGCCAGCAGCCAAGAATTCAGGGAAAAACTGTTTTTT
. | TRBJ2-7 | TRBD1 | TRBV11-2 | CASSLGDSSYEQYF | TGTGCCAGCAGCTTGGGGGACAGCTCCTACGAGCAGTACTTC
. | TRBJ1-1 | . | TRBV5-6 | CASSLQGEAFF | TGTGCCAGCAGCTTGCAGGGTGAAGCTTTCTTT
. | TRBJ2-7 | TRBD1 | TRBV7-3 | CASSLGQGNREQYF | TGTGCCAGCAGCTTGGGACAGGGTAACCGCGAGCAGTACTTC
. | TRBJ2-7 | TRBD1 | TRBV4-1 | CASSHPRDRGVPYEQYF | TGCGCCAGCAGCCACCCCAGGGACAGGGGGGTCCCCTACGAGCAGTACTTC
. | TRBJ1-1 | . | TRBV15 | CATSTGLRTEAFF | TGTGCCACCAGTACAGGGCTGAGGACTGAAGCTTTCTTT
. | TRBJ2-1 | . | TRBV4-1 | CASSQDSGLGRFF | TGCGCCAGCAGCCAAGATTCCGGCCTAGGGAGGTTCTTC
. | TRBJ1-2 | TRBD1 | TRBV7-2 | CASSPGTGVGYTF | TGTGCCAGCAGCCCCGGGACAGGGGTTGGCTACACCTTC
. | TRBJ1-5 | TRBD1 | TRBV19 | CASSTGQILSQPQHF | TGTGCCAGTAGTACGGGACAGATCTTAAGCCAGCCCCAGCATTTT
once | TRBJ2-7 | . | TRBV11-2 | CASSLERALGYEQYF | TGTGCCAGCAGCTTAGAGCGGGCCCTGGGGTACGAGCAGTACTTC
. | TRBJ2-5 | TRBD1 | TRBV7-3 | CASSPDRGIGTQYF | TGTGCCAGCAGCCCGGACAGGGGGATAGGGACCCAGTACTTC
. | TRBJ2-1 | . | TRBV28 | CASSPTTPPRNEQFF | TGTGCCAGCAGTCCGACTACCCCCCCCCGGAATGAGCAGTTCTTC
. | TRBJ2-1 | TRBD2 | TRBV30 | CAWSALRAGGGNEQFF | TGTGCCTGGAGCGCCTTGCGGGCGGGAGGGGGCAATGAGCAGTTCTTC
few | TRBJ1-1 | . | TRBV5-6 | CASSRPGTLGEAFF | TGTGCCAGCAGCAGACCAGGGACTCTGGGTGAAGCTTTCTTT
. | TRBJ1-1 | . | TRBV25-1 | CASSEYRSGTEAFF | TGTGCCAGCAGTGAATATAGGAGTGGGACTGAAGCTTTCTTT
medium-sized | TRBJ1-5 | . | TRBV19 | CASQGPPGQPQHF | TGTGCCAGCCAAGGCCCCCCGGGGCAGCCCCAGCATTTT
few | TRBJ2-1 | . | TRBV19 | CASSMTGNEQFF | TGTGCCAGTAGTATGACGGGGAATGAGCAGTTCTTC
. | TRBJ2-6 | . | TRBV9 | CASSTMIGANVLTF | TGTGCCAGCTCCACTATGATCGGGGCCAACGTCCTGACTTTC
. | TRBJ1-1 | . | TRBV27 | CASTPVWAANTEAFF | TGTGCCAGCACCCCGGTTTGGGCAGCGAACACTGAAGCTTTCTTT
few | TRBJ2-1 | TRBD2 | TRBV6-2/TRBV6-3 | CASSYRASGSIFDEQFF | TGTGCCAGCAGTTACCGAGCTAGCGGGAGTATATTCGATGAGCAGTTCTTC
few | TRBJ2-1 | . | TRBV7-2 | CASSFTGSPLAVDYNEQFF | TGTGCCAGCAGCTTTACAGGGTCTCCGCTAGCGGTCGACTACAATGAGCAGTTCTTC
. | TRBJ2-1 | TRBD1 | TRBV10-3 | CAISVSDRSAFDEQFF | TGTGCCATCAGTGTATCGGACAGGTCCGCTTTCGATGAGCAGTTCTTC
. | TRBJ2-3 | TRBD2 | TRBV5-8 | CASSLLRGGGTDTQYF | TGTGCCAGCAGCTTGTTGCGGGGAGGGGGCACAGATACGCAGTATTTT
few | TRBJ2-1 | TRBD1 | TRBV5-4 | CASSVQGTIYNEQFF | TGTGCCAGCAGCGTACAGGGGACCATCTACAATGAGCAGTTCTTC
. | TRBJ2-1 | TRBD2 | TRBV27 | CASRDTSGFYNEQFF | TGTGCCAGCAGGGATACTAGCGGGTTCTACAATGAGCAGTTCTTC